The sequence of this T cell receptor beta chain was determined in a study of blood T cell repertoires in COVID-19. On the study more broadly: The United States, Italy and Spain supplied acute and convalescent COVID-19 samples.

Produced via immunoSEQ multiplex PCR; TCRdb's table is partial and in-frame only. The data contain approximately 31,000 clones, roughly 90% of them singletons. The CDR3 covers 14 residues. CDR1 and CDR2 from the germline V gene are ENHRY and SYGVKD. V lost 6 bases, J lost 2 bases, and 13 bases lay in between. In this sample, this clone turned up once. The clonotype comes from a man between 60 and 75 years old with active COVID-19. The sequenced sample consisted of peripheral blood. The rearrangement links TRBV10-3 to TRBJ1-1; D might be TRBD1 (6 bases). The CDR3 bases are TGTGCCATCAGCCGGGACACGCAAAACACTGAAGCTTTCTTT. Translating it yields CAISRDTQNTEAFF.